The clone carrying this TCR beta chain was found a few times. This record belongs to a study of early T cells in non-severe SARS-CoV-2 infection. The CDR3 runs 13 residues. The germline V and J ends were trimmed by 1 base and 0 bases, with 3 bases remaining between them. The germline gives CDR1 SGHVS, CDR2 FQNEAQ. TCRdb redid the calling of the 5' RACE reads with MiXCR, one entry per CDR3 protein. Among some 71,000 distinct CDR3 sequences listed, more than 9.5% were seen once. The specimen was whole blood, collected at baseline. The sequence derives from an adult who was a healthcare worker with PCR-confirmed SARS-CoV-2 infection or an uninfected control (not recorded which). The V and J genes are TRBV7-8 and TRBJ2-5; no definite D call. CDR3: CASSLVYQETQYF. As DNA, the CDR3 is TGTGCCAGCAGCTTAGTGTACCAAGAGACCCAGTACTTC. The variable domain in full, completed from reference TRBV7-8 and TRBJ2-5, reads GAGVSQSPRYKVAKRGQDVALRCDPISGHVSLFWYQQALGQGPEFLTYFQNEAQLDKSGLPSDRFFAERPEGSVSTLKIQRTQQEDSAVYLCASSLVYQETQYFGPGTRLLVL.